This record concerns one T cell receptor beta chain sequence. It has no known antigen specificity. No much larger clone exists at a distance of one base, and base qualities are not known. This entry comes from a study of blood T cell repertoires in COVID-19 (dated by TCRdb to the early 2020s). At the level of the whole study: Samples covering the acute and convalescent phases of COVID-19 were provided by collaborators in the United States, Italy and Spain. The material from the prospective study consisted of cDNA or gDNA derived from T cells, B-cell-depleted T cells, or PBMCs. The dataset comprised deeply sampled blood TCRbeta repertoires from subjects exposed to, actively infected with, or recovered from COVID-19. A freely available public database, intended as a resource for researchers studying the immune response to SARS-CoV-2, is where the repertoires were released. Samples came from the ongoing ImmuneRACE study (first 160 participants) plus 1,254 subjects from 6 global collaborators. A de-identified subject ID, COVID-19 status, age in years and sex were almost always included in the sample metadata. Where available, HLA class I and class II types were obtained from metadata supplied by the sample provider rather than from assay-based typing. Overall results and qualifications from the work: The quantity of clinical and demographic metadata differed by source and by participant and was supplied without curation.

TCRbeta CDR3 regions were amplified from genomic DNA by means of the immunoSEQ Assay, a bias-controlled multiplex PCR. The original methods were these. Nucleated cell counts per sample were estimated from amplification of reference gene primers within the assay. Sequence reads were collapsed and filtered to measure the absolute abundance of every unique TCRbeta CDR3 rearrangement. For each sample, productive Simpson clonality was calculated as the square root of Simpson's diversity index across productive rearrangements. TCRdb mirrors the immuneACCESS table, restricted to in-frame sequences. Some clones are absent from its copies; in checked studies, under half trace to an unresolved V gene, and the reason for the others is unknown. The DNA gave D and trimming, while V, J and clone size come from that table. This sample lists 180,000 or so clones; 80% were detected once. The top ten clones comprise under 15% of the sample.

The germline V gene yields SGHTA for CDR1 and FQGTGA for CDR2. V trim: 5 bases; J trim: 4 bases; unmatched bases: 9. The CDR3, from cysteine to phenylalanine, totals 17 residues. Just CDR3 DNA is preserved here, 51 bases in frame from base 1. Participants in the prospective study were enrolled through a virtual design, were aged about 18 to 100 years, and lived in fewer than 30 United States geographic areas. Cohort assignment in the prospective study relied on participant-reported clinical history from a screening survey and a study questionnaire. Exposed participants were defined as having been in contact with someone with a PCR-confirmed or clinician-diagnosed COVID-19 case within 2 weeks of study entry. In the prospective study, mobile phlebotomists collected whole blood, serum and a nasopharyngeal or oropharyngeal swab from each participant. Prospective study participants could optionally give additional blood draws and questionnaires over a 2-month period. Before DNA extraction, blood samples from the prospective study were shipped at room temperature or frozen.

The clonotype comes from a man in his 60s who had been exposed to COVID-19. Sequencing input: PBMCs or T cells enriched from blood (not recorded which). This chain joins TRBV7-3 to TRBJ2-1, with 12 central nucleotides matching TRBD2. The nucleotide sequence is given as TGTGCCAGCAGCACCCTAGCGGGAGGGTCTTCATACAATGAGCAGTTCTTC. The encoded protein is CASSTLAGGSSYNEQFF.